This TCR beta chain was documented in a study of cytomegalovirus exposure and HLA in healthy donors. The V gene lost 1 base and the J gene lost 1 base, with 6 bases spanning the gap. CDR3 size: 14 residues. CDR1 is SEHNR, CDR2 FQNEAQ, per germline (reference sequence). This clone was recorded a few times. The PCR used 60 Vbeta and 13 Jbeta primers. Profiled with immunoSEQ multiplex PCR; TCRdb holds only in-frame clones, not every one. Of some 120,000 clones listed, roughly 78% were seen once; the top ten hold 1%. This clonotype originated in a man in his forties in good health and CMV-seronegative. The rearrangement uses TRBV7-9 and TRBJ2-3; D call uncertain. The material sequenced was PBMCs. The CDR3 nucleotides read TGTGCCAGCAGCTTAGGTGTCGGCACAGATACGCAGTATTTT. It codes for CASSLGVGTDTQYF.